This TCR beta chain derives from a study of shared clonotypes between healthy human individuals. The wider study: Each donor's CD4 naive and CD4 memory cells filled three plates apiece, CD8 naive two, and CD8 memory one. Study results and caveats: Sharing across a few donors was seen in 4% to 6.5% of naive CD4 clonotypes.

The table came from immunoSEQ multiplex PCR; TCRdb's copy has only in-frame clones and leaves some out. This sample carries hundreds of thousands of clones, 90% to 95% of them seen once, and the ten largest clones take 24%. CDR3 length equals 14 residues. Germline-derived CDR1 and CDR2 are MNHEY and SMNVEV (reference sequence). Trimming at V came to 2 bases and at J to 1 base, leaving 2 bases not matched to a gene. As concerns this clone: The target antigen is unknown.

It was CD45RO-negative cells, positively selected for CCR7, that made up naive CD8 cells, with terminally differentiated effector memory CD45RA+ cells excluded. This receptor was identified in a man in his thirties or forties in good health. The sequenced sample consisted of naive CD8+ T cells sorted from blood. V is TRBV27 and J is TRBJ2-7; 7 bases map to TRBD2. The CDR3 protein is CASSLVGGSYEQYF. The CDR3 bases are TGTGCCAGCAGTTTAGTGGGAGGGTCCTACGAGCAGTACTTC.